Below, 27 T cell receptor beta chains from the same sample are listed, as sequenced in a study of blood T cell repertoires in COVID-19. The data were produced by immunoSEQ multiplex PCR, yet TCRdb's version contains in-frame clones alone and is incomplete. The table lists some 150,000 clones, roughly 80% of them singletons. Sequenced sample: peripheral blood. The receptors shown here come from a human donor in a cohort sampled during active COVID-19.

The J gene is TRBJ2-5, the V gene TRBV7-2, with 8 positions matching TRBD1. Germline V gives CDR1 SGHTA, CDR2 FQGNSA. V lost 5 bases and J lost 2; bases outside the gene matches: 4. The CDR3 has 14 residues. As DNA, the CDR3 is TGTGCCAGCAGCATAAGACAGGGGCAAGAGACCCAGTACTTC. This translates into CASSIRQGQETQYF.

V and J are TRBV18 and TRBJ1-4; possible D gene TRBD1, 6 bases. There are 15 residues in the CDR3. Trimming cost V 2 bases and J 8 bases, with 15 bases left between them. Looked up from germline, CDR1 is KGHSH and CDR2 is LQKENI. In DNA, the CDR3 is TGTGCCAGCTCACCAAGGACAGCCCAAAGGGAAAAACTGTTTTTT. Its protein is CASSPRTAQREKLFF.

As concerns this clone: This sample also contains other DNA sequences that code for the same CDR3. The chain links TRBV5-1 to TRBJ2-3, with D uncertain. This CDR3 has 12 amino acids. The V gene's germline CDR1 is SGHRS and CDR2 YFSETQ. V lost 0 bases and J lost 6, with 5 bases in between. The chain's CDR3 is CASSLERDTQYF. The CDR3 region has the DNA TGCGCCAGCAGCTTGGAACGGGATACGCAGTATTTT.

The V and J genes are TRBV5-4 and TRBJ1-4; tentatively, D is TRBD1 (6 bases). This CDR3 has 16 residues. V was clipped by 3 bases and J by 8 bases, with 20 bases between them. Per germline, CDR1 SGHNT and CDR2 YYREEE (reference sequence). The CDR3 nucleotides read TGTGCCAGCAGCTCGGGGGGATTTACAGGGTTGGAAAAACTGTTTTTT. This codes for CASSSGGFTGLEKLFF.

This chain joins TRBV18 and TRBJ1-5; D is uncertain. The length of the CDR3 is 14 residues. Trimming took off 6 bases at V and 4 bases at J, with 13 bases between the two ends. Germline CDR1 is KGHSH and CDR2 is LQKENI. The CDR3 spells CASSYRDGNQPQHF. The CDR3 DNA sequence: TGTGCCAGCTCGTACCGCGACGGGAATCAGCCCCAGCATTTT.

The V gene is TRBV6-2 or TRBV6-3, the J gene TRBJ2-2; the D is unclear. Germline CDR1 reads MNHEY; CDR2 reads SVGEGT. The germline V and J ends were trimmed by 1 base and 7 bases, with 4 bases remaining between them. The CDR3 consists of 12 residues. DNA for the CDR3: TGTGCCAGCAGTTACTACGGCGGGGAGCTGTTTTTT. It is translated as CASSYYGGELFF.

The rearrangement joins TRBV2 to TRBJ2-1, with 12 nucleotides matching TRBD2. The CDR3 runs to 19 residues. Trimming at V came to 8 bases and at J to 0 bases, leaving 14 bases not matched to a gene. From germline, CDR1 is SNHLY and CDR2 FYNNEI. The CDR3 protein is CASRRLAGDFRSSYNEQFF. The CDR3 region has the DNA TGTGCCAGCCGGAGACTAGCGGGGGATTTTCGAAGCTCCTACAATGAGCAGTTCTTC.

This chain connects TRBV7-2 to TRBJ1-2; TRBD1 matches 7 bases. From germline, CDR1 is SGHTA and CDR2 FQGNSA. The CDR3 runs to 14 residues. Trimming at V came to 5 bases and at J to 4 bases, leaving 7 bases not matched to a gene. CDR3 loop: CASSGTVGGYGYTF. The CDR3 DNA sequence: TGTGCCAGCAGCGGGACAGTCGGAGGCTATGGCTACACCTTC. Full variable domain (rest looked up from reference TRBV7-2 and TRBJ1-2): GAGVSQSPSNKVTEKGKDVELRCDPISGHTALYWYRQSLGQGLEFLIYFQGNSAPDKSGLPSDRFSAERTGGSVSTLTIQRTQQEDSAVYLCASSGTVGGYGYTFGSGTRLTVV.

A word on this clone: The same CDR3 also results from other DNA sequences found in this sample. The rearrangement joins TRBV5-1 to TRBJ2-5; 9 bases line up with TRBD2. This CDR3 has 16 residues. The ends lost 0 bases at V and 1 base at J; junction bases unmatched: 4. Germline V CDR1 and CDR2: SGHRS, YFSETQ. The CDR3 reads CASSLVSGGPQETQYF. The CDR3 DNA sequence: TGCGCCAGCAGCTTGGTTAGCGGGGGCCCCCAAGAGACCCAGTACTTC.

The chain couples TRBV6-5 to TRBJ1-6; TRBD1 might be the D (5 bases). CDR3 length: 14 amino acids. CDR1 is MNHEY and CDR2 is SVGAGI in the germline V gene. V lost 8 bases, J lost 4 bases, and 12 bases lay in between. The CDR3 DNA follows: TGTGCCAGCGATGCCGGGACTTATAATTCACCCCTCCACTTT. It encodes CASDAGTYNSPLHF.

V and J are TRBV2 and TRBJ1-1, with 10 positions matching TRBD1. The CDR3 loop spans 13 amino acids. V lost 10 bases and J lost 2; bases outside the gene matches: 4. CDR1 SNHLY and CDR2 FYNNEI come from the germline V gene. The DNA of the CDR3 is TGTGCCACCCGGGACAGGGGTAACACTGAAGCTTTCTTT. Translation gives CATRDRGNTEAFF.

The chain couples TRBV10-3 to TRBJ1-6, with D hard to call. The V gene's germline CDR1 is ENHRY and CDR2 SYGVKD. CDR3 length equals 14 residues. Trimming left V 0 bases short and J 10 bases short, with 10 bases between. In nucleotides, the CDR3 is TGTGCCATCAGTGAGTCTACCGGGTCATCACCCCTCCACTTT. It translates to CAISESTGSSPLHF.

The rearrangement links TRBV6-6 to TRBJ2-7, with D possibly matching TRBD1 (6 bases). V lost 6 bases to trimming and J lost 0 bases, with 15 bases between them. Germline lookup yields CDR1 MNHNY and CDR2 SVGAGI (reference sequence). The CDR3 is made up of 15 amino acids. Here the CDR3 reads CASRGWAGDSYEQYF. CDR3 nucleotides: TGTGCCAGCAGGGGGTGGGCAGGGGACTCCTACGAGCAGTACTTC.

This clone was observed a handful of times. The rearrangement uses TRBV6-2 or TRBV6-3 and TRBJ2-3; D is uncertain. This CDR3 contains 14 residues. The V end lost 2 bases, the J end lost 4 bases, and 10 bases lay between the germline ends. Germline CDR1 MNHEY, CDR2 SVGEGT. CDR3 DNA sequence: TGTGCCAGCAGTTACCCCCCTATGGCAGATACGCAGTATTTT. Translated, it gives CASSYPPMADTQYF.

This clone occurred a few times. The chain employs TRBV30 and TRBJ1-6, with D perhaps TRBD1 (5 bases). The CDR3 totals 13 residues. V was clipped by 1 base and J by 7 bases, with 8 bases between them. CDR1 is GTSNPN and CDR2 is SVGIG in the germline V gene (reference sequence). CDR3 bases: TGTGCCTGGAGTGGACAGAAAAATTCACCCCTCCACTTT. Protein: CAWSGQKNSPLHF.

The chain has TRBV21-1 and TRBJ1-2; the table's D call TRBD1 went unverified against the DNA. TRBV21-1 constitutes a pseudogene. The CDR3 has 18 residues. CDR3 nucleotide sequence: TGTGCCAGCAGCCGACGACAGGGGTGGGGCCCTATGCCCTATGGCTACACCTTC. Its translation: CASSRRQGWGPMPYGYTF.

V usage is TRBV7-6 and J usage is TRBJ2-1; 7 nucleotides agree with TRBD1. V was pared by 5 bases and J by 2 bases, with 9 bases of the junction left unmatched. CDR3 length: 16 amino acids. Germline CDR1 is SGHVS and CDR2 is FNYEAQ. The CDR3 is CASSQGVLLPYNEQFF. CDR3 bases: TGTGCCAGCAGCCAGGGGGTGTTACTGCCCTACAATGAGCAGTTCTTC.

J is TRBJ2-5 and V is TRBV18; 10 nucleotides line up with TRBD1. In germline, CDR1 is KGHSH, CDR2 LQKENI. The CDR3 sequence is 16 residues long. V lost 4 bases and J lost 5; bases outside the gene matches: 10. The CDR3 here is CASSHNRQGAGETQYF. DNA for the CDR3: TGTGCCAGCTCACACAACCGACAGGGGGCGGGTGAGACCCAGTACTTC.

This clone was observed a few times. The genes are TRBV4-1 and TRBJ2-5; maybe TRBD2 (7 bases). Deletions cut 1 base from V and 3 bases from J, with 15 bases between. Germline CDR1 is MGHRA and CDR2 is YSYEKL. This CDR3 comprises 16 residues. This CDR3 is CASSQVGGALEETQYF. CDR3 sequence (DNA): TGCGCCAGCAGCCAAGTGGGGGGGGCCTTAGAAGAGACCCAGTACTTC.

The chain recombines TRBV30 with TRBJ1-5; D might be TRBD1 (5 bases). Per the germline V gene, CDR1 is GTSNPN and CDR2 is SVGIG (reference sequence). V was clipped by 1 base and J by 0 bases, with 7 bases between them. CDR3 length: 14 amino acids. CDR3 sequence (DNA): TGTGCCTGGAGTGAGGGGAATAGCAATCAGCCCCAGCATTTT. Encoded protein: CAWSEGNSNQPQHF.

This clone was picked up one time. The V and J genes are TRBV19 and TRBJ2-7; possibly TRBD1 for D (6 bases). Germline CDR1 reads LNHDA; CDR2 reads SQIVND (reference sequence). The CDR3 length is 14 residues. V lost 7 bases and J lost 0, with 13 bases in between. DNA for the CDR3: TGTGCCAGTAAACAGGGTCAGGTCTCCTACGAGCAGTACTTC. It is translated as CASKQGQVSYEQYF.

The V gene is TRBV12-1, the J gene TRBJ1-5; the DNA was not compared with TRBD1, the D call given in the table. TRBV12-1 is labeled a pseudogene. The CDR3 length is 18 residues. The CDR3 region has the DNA TGTGCCAGCAGCTTTACCCTCGTACGGCGACACAACAATCAGCCCCAGCATTTT. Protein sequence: CASSFTLVRRHNNQPQHF.

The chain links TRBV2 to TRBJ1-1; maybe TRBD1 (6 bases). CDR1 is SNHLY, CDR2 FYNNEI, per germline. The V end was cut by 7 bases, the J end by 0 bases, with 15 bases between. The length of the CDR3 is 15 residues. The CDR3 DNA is TGTGCCAGCATTTGGGGGCAGTTGGTGAACACTGAAGCTTTCTTT. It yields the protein CASIWGQLVNTEAFF.

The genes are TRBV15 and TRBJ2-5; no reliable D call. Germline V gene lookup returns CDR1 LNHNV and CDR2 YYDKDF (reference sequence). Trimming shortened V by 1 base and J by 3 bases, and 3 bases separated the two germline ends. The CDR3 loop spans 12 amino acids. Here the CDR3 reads CATSRAEETQYF. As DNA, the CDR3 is TGTGCCACCAGCAGAGCGGAAGAGACCCAGTACTTC.

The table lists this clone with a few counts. This CDR3 is CASSKSGGNYEQYF. CDR3 DNA: TGTGCCAGCAGCAAAAGCGGGGGAAACTACGAGCAGTACTTC. This chain uses TRBV7-6 with TRBJ2-7; 8 nucleotides match TRBD2. The germline V gene encodes CDR1 SGHVS and CDR2 FNYEAQ. This CDR3 has 14 amino acids. J was trimmed by 3 bases and V by 5 bases; bases with no gene match: 6.

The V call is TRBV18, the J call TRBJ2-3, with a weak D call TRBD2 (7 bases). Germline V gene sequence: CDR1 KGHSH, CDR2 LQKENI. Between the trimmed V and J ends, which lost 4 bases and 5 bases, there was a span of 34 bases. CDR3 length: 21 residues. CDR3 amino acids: CASSRRQVYRGDPQGIDTQYF. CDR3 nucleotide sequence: TGTGCCAGCTCACGACGACAGGTGTACCGGGGGGACCCCCAAGGGATAGATACGCAGTATTTT.

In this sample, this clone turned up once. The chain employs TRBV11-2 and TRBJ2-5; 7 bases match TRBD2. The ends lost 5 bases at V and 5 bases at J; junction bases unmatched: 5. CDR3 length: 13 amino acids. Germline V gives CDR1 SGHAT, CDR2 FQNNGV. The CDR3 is CASSPLGGETQYF. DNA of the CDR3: TGTGCCAGCAGCCCACTGGGGGGGGAGACCCAGTACTTC.